This TCR beta chain was identified during a study of response to subunit inactivated influenza vaccine. Each CDR3 protein is one row after TCRdb ran MiXCR on the RT-PCR reads. The repertoire consists of about 580,000 distinct CDR3 sequences, with 14% occurring once and the leading ten covering over 8.5%. Germline lookup yields CDR1 MNHEY and CDR2 SVGEGT. This CDR3 is built from 10 residues. As regards this clonotype: What it binds is not known. At one boundary the junction diverges from the germline segment, which might be a read error.

General study points: The study's authors posited that every seasonal influenza vaccination enlists few new T cells.

This sample comprised PBMCs from blood, obtained 11 to 12 days after vaccination. V gene TRBV6-2 or TRBV6-3 combines with J gene TRBJ2-5; 7 positions match TRBD1. This TCR came from a man aged 50 to 59 who received an inactivated influenza vaccine. In DNA form, the CDR3 reads TGTGCCAGCAGTTACCGGGACAGACGGTTC. Translated: CASSYRDRRF.